This T cell receptor beta chain stems from a study of blood T cell repertoires in COVID-19. For the study at large: Italy, Spain and the United States were the sources of the convalescent and acute COVID-19 samples. Sources were T cells, B-cell-depleted T cells, or PBMCs; the material itself was cDNA or gDNA.

In the original analysis: Amplifying reference gene primers gave estimates of nucleated cell counts. Libraries were prepared by immunoSEQ multiplex PCR; TCRdb keeps only in-frame clonotypes and omits some of them. V and J calls and clone size are those listed in that table; D and trimming were worked out from the DNA. The sample has roughly 11,000 clones, 70% to 85% seen once; the top ten hold roughly 22%. The CDR3 runs 13 residues. CDR1 and CDR2 (germline): SGHDT, YYEEEE. Trimming took off 0 bases at V and 9 bases at J, with 10 bases between the two ends. The source is a human donor in a cohort sampled during active COVID-19. The chain links TRBV5-6 to TRBJ1-5, with D perhaps TRBD1 (5 bases). Sequenced material: peripheral blood. DNA for the CDR3: TGTGCCAGCAGCTTGGAGGGGTTAGGGCCCCAGCATTTT. This codes for CASSLEGLGPQHF.